Presented here are 27 T cell receptor beta chains from one specimen sequenced in a study of cytomegalovirus exposure and HLA in healthy donors. Data came from immunoSEQ multiplex PCR; TCRdb stores just in-frame clones and leaves some out. The data hold over 150,000 clones, with 89% observed a single time. The material sequenced was PBMCs. Source of these receptors: a woman aged 18-35 years in good health and CMV-seropositive.

This clone was detected once. The V gene is TRBV7-9, the J gene TRBJ2-3, with 8 bases that match TRBD2. Germline lookup yields CDR1 SEHNR and CDR2 FQNEAQ (reference sequence). Losses at the gene ends were 5 bases for V and 2 bases for J; bases not matched to a gene: 9. The CDR3 loop spans 16 amino acids. This chain's CDR3 is CASSPQAGAVTDTQYF. CDR3 bases: TGTGCCAGCAGCCCCCAAGCGGGAGCGGTCACAGATACGCAGTATTTT.

This chain links TRBV10-3 with TRBJ2-5; D may be TRBD1 (6 bases). Germline CDR1 ENHRY, CDR2 SYGVKD. V was trimmed by 0 bases and J by 4 bases, leaving 15 bases between them. This CDR3 spans 16 amino acids. The CDR3 DNA sequence: TGTGCCATCAGTGAGTCTGTTCGAGTCAGGGGAGAGACCCAGTACTTC. This translates into CAISESVRVRGETQYF.

The V gene is TRBV19, the J gene TRBJ2-2; D uncertain. Trimming left V 4 bases short and J 0 bases short, with 6 bases between. Germline CDR1 reads LNHDA; CDR2 reads SQIVND (reference sequence). The CDR3 spans 14 residues. CDR3 sequence (DNA): TGTGCCAGTAGTACAGGAACGAACACCGGGGAGCTGTTTTTT. This translates into CASSTGTNTGELFF. The full variable domain, with the rest looked up from reference TRBV19 and TRBJ2-2, is DGGITQSPKYLFRKEGQNVTLSCEQNLNHDAMYWYRQDPGQGLRLIYYSQIVNDFQKGDIAEGYSVSREKKESFPLTVTSAQKNPTAFYLCASSTGTNTGELFFGEGSRLTVL.

The genes are TRBV7-9 and TRBJ1-4; D ambiguous. The CDR3 runs to 13 residues. Germline assignment: CDR1 SEHNR and CDR2 FQNEAQ (reference sequence). Trimming left V 0 bases short and J 8 bases short, with 7 bases between. CDR3 loop: CASSLASREKLFF. CDR3 DNA: TGTGCCAGCAGCTTAGCATCGCGGGAAAAACTGTTTTTT.

This chain links TRBV27 with TRBJ1-1; no reliable D call. V lost 1 base and J 5 bases, leaving 14 bases between the germline ends. This CDR3 has 15 amino acids. Germline CDR1 MNHEY, CDR2 SMNVEV (reference sequence). The CDR3: CASSLYSPGVTEAFF. The CDR3 DNA reads TGTGCCAGCAGTTTATATTCCCCCGGGGTAACTGAAGCTTTCTTT.

This clone came up once. The chain combines TRBV6-4 with TRBJ1-1; 8 bases align to TRBD1. This CDR3 region has 14 residues. In germline, CDR1 is MRHNA, CDR2 SNTAGT. J lost 4 bases, V lost 4 bases, and 5 bases had no gene match. CDR3 DNA sequence: TGTGCCAGCAGTGCAGGGGGCGGTGGCACTGAAGCTTTCTTT. It specifies CASSAGGGGTEAFF.

The J gene is TRBJ1-2, the V gene TRBV4-2; 7 bases are a match to TRBD1. Germline V gene sequence: CDR1 LGHNA, CDR2 YNFKEQ. This CDR3 region has 15 residues. The V and J ends lost 0 bases and 6 bases, in that order; junction bases with no gene match: 7. CDR3 nucleotide sequence: TGTGCCAGCAGCCAAGAATTCGGACAGGTGAATGGCTACACCTTC. Its protein is CASSQEFGQVNGYTF.

The J gene is TRBJ2-1, the V gene TRBV5-1; D is unresolved. V gave up 4 bases and J gave up 7 bases, with 12 bases separating them. Germline assignment: CDR1 SGHRS and CDR2 YFSETQ. The CDR3 covers 13 residues. The CDR3 protein is CASSANVGNEQFF. CDR3 sequence (DNA): TGCGCCAGCAGCGCCAACGTCGGGAATGAGCAGTTCTTC.

The V gene is TRBV5-1, the J gene TRBJ2-2; D may be TRBD2 (5 bases). Germline-derived CDR1 and CDR2 are SGHRS and YFSETQ. The V end lost 0 bases, the J end lost 6 bases, and 12 bases lay between the germline ends. This CDR3 region has 15 residues. The CDR3 reads CASSLVLVFAGELFF. The CDR3 DNA sequence: TGCGCCAGCAGCTTGGTACTAGTGTTCGCCGGGGAGCTGTTTTTT.

The chain carries TRBV13 and TRBJ2-1; D might be TRBD2 (7 bases). CDR3 length: 15 residues. Germline V gene sequence: CDR1 PRHDT, CDR2 FYEKMQ (reference sequence). Trimming cost V 4 bases and J 4 bases, with 14 bases left between them. The CDR3 sequence is CASSSEGGDYNEQFF. The CDR3 nucleotides are TGTGCCAGCAGCTCCGAGGGGGGGGATTACAATGAGCAGTTCTTC.

The V gene is TRBV9, the J gene TRBJ2-3, with TRBD2 matching 10 bases. In germline, CDR1 is SGDLS, CDR2 YYNGEE. V lost 2 bases and J lost 2; bases outside the gene matches: 2. This CDR3 is built from 15 residues. CDR3 coding DNA: TGTGCCAGCAGCGTCGGGACTAGCGCCACAGATACGCAGTATTTT. The encoded protein is CASSVGTSATDTQYF.

The rearrangement joins TRBV5-8 to TRBJ2-7; TRBD2 matches at 8 bases. Germline V gene sequence: CDR1 SGHTS, CDR2 YDEGEE. The CDR3 extends over 15 amino acids. Germline trimming cut 5 bases from V and 3 bases from J; bases unmatched to any gene: 10. In DNA, the CDR3 is TGTGCCAGCAGTACTTGGCGGGAGGATAGCTACGAGCAGTACTTC. Its translation: CASSTWREDSYEQYF.

The V and J genes are TRBV29-1 and TRBJ1-1; 9 positions match TRBD1. Germline V gives CDR1 SQVTM, CDR2 ANQGSEA. The CDR3 length is 14 residues. After removal of 8 bases from V and 1 base from J, the junction contained 8 bases not matched to a gene. CDR3 DNA: TGCAGCACCCTCCCGGGACAGGGGAACACTGAAGCTTTCTTT. Its protein product is CSTLPGQGNTEAFF.

The chain is built from TRBV30 and TRBJ2-3, with 13 bases fitting TRBD2. The CDR3 length is 16 residues. V shed 2 bases, J shed 1 base, and the junction held 3 bases outside the gene matches. The germline V gene encodes CDR1 GTSNPN and CDR2 SVGIG (reference sequence). The CDR3 loop is CAWSRLAGGRTDTQYF. CDR3 in DNA: TGTGCCTGGAGTCGACTAGCGGGAGGTCGCACAGATACGCAGTATTTT.

This clone has a single count. This chain links TRBV30 with TRBJ1-2, with TRBD1 matching over 12 bases. The V gene end was trimmed by 6 bases and the J gene end by 8 bases; junction bases not matched to a gene: 10. The CDR3 length is 14 residues. The germline CDR1 and CDR2 sequences are GTSNPN and SVGIG (reference sequence). The CDR3 protein is CACHGGTGGKGYTF. CDR3 nucleotides: TGTGCCTGCCATGGGGGGACAGGGGGCAAAGGCTACACCTTC.

This clone has a single count. V and J are TRBV15 and TRBJ1-2; TRBD1 aligns across 7 bases. V dropped 1 base and J dropped 3; count of bases not matched to a gene: 5. The CDR3 loop spans 15 amino acids. Germline loops: CDR1 LNHNV, CDR2 YYDKDF (reference sequence). In nucleotides, the CDR3 is TGTGCCACCAGCAGAGCTTCCGACAGGGACTATGGCTACACCTTC. It specifies CATSRASDRDYGYTF.

V usage is TRBV5-1 and J usage is TRBJ1-1; 11 bases are shared with TRBD1. This CDR3 has 14 residues. Germline assignment: CDR1 SGHRS and CDR2 YFSETQ. Trimming cost V 4 bases and J 4 bases; bases outside gene matches: 3. CDR3 sequence reads: CASSRGQGGTEAFF. The CDR3 DNA reads TGCGCCAGCAGCCGGGGACAGGGGGGCACTGAAGCTTTCTTT.

This chain connects TRBV7-2 to TRBJ2-3, with D possibly being TRBD2 (7 bases). The CDR3 has 15 amino acids. Germline V gene data show CDR1 as SGHTA and CDR2 as FQGNSA. The germline V and J ends were trimmed by 7 bases and 6 bases, with 20 bases remaining between them. CDR3 in DNA: TGTGCCAGCACCGAACGGGGGGCCTCCGTCGATACGCAGTATTTT. Translated, it gives CASTERGASVDTQYF.

The V and J genes are TRBV7-2 and TRBJ2-3; 9 bases match TRBD2. V lost 7 bases, J lost 0 bases, and 11 bases stayed unmatched. CDR3 length: 17 residues. The germline V gene encodes CDR1 SGHTA and CDR2 FQGNSA. CDR3: CASTKASGAFSTDTQYF. In DNA form, the CDR3 reads TGTGCCAGCACTAAGGCTAGCGGGGCCTTTAGCACAGATACGCAGTATTTT.

The chain has TRBV9 and TRBJ1-2; TRBD1 might be the D (6 bases). V was cut by 0 bases and J by 0 bases, with 9 bases left in between. The germline gives CDR1 SGDLS, CDR2 YYNGEE. The CDR3 totals 15 residues. The CDR3 reads CASSVAAGANYGYTF. CDR3 sequence (DNA): TGTGCCAGCAGCGTAGCGGCAGGGGCTAACTATGGCTACACCTTC.

J is TRBJ1-5 and V is TRBV19; D remains ambiguous. The CDR3 length is 15 residues. V lost 6 bases and J 5 bases, leaving 17 bases between the germline ends. Germline CDR1 and CDR2: LNHDA and SQIVND (reference sequence). The CDR3 is CASRRGGSSDQPQHF. The CDR3 DNA reads as TGTGCCAGTAGGAGAGGCGGGAGTTCCGATCAGCCCCAGCATTTT.

The chain joins TRBV13 to TRBJ2-7; 7 bases map to TRBD1. The CDR3 runs 14 residues. Germline loops: CDR1 PRHDT, CDR2 FYEKMQ (reference sequence). With V trimmed by 5 bases and J by 2 bases, 6 bases remained unmatched. The CDR3 loop is CASSRTGQPYEQYF. The CDR3 DNA reads as TGTGCCAGCAGCCGGACAGGACAACCCTACGAGCAGTACTTC.

J is TRBJ1-5 and V is TRBV12-2; no check of the table's D call, TRBD1, against the DNA was made. TRBV12-2 is listed as a pseudogene. The CDR3 runs to 17 residues. DNA of the CDR3: TGTGCAAGTCGCTTAAATCCGCTGAGACAGGGTCATCAGCCCCAGCATTTT. Encoded protein: CASRLNPLRQGHQPQHF.

J is TRBJ1-1 and V is TRBV5-1; 7 bases agree with TRBD1. The V gene's germline CDR1 is SGHRS and CDR2 YFSETQ. This CDR3 comprises 14 residues. The trim removed 7 bases at V and 1 base at J, leaving 7 bases unmatched. The CDR3 protein is CASQIGTENTEAFF. CDR3 DNA sequence: TGCGCCAGCCAAATCGGGACAGAGAACACTGAAGCTTTCTTT. Drawing the rest from reference TRBV5-1 and TRBJ1-1, the complete variable domain is KAGVTQTPRYLIKTRGQQVTLSCSPISGHRSVSWYQQTPGQGLQFLFEYFSETQRNKGNFPGRFSGRQFSNSRSEMNVSTLELGDSALYLCASQIGTENTEAFFGQGTRLTVV.

The chain has TRBV28 and TRBJ2-5; 8 positions agree with TRBD2. The V gene's germline CDR1 is MDHEN and CDR2 SYDVKM. CDR3 length: 15 amino acids. V dropped 4 bases and J dropped 5; count of bases not matched to a gene: 9. CDR3 DNA sequence: TGTGCCAGCAGTTCGGGAGGGAGAGGGTCGGAGACCCAGTACTTC. Protein: CASSSGGRGSETQYF.

This rearrangement joins TRBV28 to TRBJ1-5; TRBD1 might be the D (5 bases). The CDR3 loop spans 14 amino acids. The germline V and J ends were trimmed by 2 bases and 3 bases, with 8 bases remaining between them. Germline V gene data show CDR1 as MDHEN and CDR2 as SYDVKM. The CDR3 coding sequence is TGTGCCAGCAGTTTAACAGGAGTCAATCAGCCCCAGCATTTT. Translated, it gives CASSLTGVNQPQHF.

V and J are TRBV2 and TRBJ1-4, with a possible D match to TRBD1 (6 bases). Between the trimmed V and J ends, which lost 6 bases and 4 bases, there was a span of 12 bases. The CDR3 runs 14 residues. Germline V gene sequence: CDR1 SNHLY, CDR2 FYNNEI. Here the CDR3 reads CASRHDRNNEKLFF. The DNA of the CDR3 is TGTGCCAGCAGACATGACAGGAATAATGAAAAACTGTTTTTT.